This TCR beta chain originates from a study of blood T cell repertoires in COVID-19. Study-wide context: Samples representing acute and convalescent COVID-19 were sourced from the United States, Italy and Spain. Sample material is recorded as cDNA or gDNA derived from T cells, B-cell-depleted T cells, or PBMCs.

The CDR3 extends over 13 amino acids. The V gene lost 6 bases and the J gene lost 0 bases, with 7 bases spanning the gap. Germline lookup yields CDR1 MNHEY and CDR2 SVGAGI. In the authors' workflow: Scientists estimated how many nucleated cells there were by amplifying reference gene primers. Profiling relied on immunoSEQ multiplex PCR, and the TCRdb table lists in-frame clones only, not all of them. Clone size and V and J calls were adopted from that table, with D and trimming inferred from the DNA. The table lists about 170,000 clones, about 87% of them singletons. The rearrangement uses TRBV6-5 and TRBJ2-3; D remains ambiguous. Sample: peripheral blood. This TCR derives from a man in his 60s with acute or convalescent COVID-19. CDR3 residues: CASRRRSTDTQYF. The DNA for the CDR3 is TGTGCCAGCAGACGGCGGAGCACAGATACGCAGTATTTT.